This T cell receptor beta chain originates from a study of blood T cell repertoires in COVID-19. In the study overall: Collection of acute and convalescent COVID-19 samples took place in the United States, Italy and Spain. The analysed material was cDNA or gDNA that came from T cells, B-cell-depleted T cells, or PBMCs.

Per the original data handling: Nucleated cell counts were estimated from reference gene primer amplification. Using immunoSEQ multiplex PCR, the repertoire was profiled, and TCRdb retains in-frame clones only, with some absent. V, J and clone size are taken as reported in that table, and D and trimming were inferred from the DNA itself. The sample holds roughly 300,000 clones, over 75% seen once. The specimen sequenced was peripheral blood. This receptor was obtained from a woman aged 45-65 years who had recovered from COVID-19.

CDR3 coding DNA: TGTGCCAGCAGCGTTCACCAGGGCGGAAACACCATATATTTT. As protein: CASSVHQGGNTIYF. The chain links TRBV9 to TRBJ1-3; D perhaps matches TRBD1 (5 bases). The ends were cut back, 2 bases at V and 4 bases at J, with 10 bases in the middle. This CDR3 region has 14 residues. CDR1 and CDR2 from the germline V gene are SGDLS and YYNGEE.